This TCR beta chain was identified in a study of blood T cell repertoires in COVID-19. Original handling: Amplified reference gene primers provided the basis for estimating nucleated cell counts. The table came from immunoSEQ multiplex PCR; TCRdb's copy has only in-frame clones and leaves some out. The V and J calls and the clone size are those of that table, but D and trimming were determined from the DNA. This table holds some 310,000 clones, nearly 90% found once. Patients from Seattle were sampled longitudinally, starting during active infection. The CDR3 is 15 amino acids. The germline CDR1 and CDR2 sequences are SGDLS and YYNGEE. With 0 bases removed from V and 9 bases from J, the gap between germline ends came to 19 bases.

Material: peripheral blood. V gene TRBV9 combines with J gene TRBJ2-7; D is perhaps TRBD2 (6 bases). The TCR sequence derives from a middle-aged woman with COVID-19, enrolled during active disease. Here the CDR3 DNA reads TGTGCCAGCAGCGTAGGTCAGGACGGGAGTAGGGTGCAGTACTTC. As protein: CASSVGQDGSRVQYF.